The following is a T cell receptor (beta chain) sequence with its context. The method was immunoSEQ multiplex PCR; TCRdb's version includes in-frame clones alone and lacks a portion of them. The table has around 130,000 clones, under 95% seen once. The CDR3 length is 17 residues. V gave up 1 base and J gave up 4 bases; unmatched junction bases: 13. Germline lookup yields CDR1 MNHEY and CDR2 SMNVEV (reference sequence). This entry is derived from a study of control samples from healthy donors and cancer patients. This TCR was recovered from a young man in good health. The rearrangement joins TRBV27 to TRBJ2-7; 7 nucleotides align to TRBD1. Sequenced material: blood. As DNA, the CDR3 is TGTGCCAGCAGTTTATTTTCGGGGCAGGGGGTACTATACGAGCAGTACTTC. The encoded protein is CASSLFSGQGVLYEQYF.